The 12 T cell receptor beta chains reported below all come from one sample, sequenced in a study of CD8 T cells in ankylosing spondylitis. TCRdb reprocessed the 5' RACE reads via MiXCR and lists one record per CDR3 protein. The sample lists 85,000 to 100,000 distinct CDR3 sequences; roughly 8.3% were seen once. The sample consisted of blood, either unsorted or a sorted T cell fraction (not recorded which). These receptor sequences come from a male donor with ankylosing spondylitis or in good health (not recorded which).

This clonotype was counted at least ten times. The CDR3, as DNA: TGTGCCAGCAGTTTAGTGCGTGGCGGGGAGCAGTACTTC. It encodes CASSLVRGGEQYF. This rearrangement joins TRBV12-3 or TRBV12-4 to TRBJ2-7; D possibly corresponds to TRBD2 (5 bases). The CDR3 consists of 13 residues. V lost 1 base to trimming and J lost 7 bases, with 11 bases between them.

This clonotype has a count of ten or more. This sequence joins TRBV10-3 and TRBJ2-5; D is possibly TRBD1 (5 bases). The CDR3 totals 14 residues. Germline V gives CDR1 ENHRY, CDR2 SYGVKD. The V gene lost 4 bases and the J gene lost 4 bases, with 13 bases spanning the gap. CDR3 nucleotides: TGTGCCATCAGTGCCCCAGGGAAAGGAGAGACCCAGTACTTC. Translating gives CAISAPGKGETQYF.

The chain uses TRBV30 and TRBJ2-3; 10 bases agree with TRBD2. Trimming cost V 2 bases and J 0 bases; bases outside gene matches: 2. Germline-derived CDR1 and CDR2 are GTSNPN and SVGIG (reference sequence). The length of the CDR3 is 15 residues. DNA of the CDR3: TGTGCCTGGAGTTTAGCGGGGGGCAGCACAGATACGCAGTATTTT. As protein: CAWSLAGGSTDTQYF. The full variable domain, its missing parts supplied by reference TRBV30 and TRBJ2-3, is SQTIHQWPATLVQPVGSPLSLECTVEGTSNPNLYWYRQAAGRGLQLLFYSVGIGQISSEVPQNLSASRPQDRQFILSSKKLLLSDSGFYLCAWSLAGGSTDTQYFGPGTRLTVL.

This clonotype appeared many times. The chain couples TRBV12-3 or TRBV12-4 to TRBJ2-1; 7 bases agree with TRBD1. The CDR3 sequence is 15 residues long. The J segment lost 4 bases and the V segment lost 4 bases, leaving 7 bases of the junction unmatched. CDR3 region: CASSSPGQRYNEQFF. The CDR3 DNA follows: TGTGCCAGCAGTTCCCCGGGACAGCGTTACAATGAGCAGTTCTTC.

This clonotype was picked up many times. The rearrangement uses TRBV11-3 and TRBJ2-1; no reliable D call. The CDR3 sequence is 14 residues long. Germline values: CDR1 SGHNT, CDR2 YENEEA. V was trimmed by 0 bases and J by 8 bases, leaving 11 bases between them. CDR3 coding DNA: TGTGCCAGCAGCTTAGAGGCAGAGGCTGATGAGCAGTTCTTC. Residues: CASSLEAEADEQFF.

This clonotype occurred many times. The CDR3 nucleotides read TGTGCCAGCAGCTTCTTGGGTTACAATGAGCAGTTCTTC. This codes for CASSFLGYNEQFF. The chain is built from TRBV7-2 and TRBJ2-1; D call uncertain. The length of the CDR3 is 13 residues. V was pared by 3 bases and J by 4 bases, with 7 bases between. Germline V gene sequence: CDR1 SGHTA, CDR2 FQGNSA.

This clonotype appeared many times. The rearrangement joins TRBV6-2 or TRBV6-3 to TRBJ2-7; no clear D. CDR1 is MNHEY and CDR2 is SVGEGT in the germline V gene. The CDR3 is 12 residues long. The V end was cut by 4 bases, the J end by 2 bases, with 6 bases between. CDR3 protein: CASSSRTYEQYF. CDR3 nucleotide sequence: TGTGCCAGCAGTTCGAGGACCTACGAGCAGTACTTC.

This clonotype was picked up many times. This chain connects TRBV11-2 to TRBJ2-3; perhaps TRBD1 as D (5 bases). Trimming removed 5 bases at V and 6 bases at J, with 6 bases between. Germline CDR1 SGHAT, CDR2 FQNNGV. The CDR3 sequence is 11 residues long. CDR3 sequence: CASSGADTQYF. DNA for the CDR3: TGTGCCAGCAGCGGGGCTGATACGCAGTATTTT.

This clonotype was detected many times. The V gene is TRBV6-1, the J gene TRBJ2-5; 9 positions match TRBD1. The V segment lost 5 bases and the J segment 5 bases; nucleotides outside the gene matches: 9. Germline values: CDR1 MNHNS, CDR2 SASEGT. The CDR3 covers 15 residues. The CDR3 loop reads CASSQSYRGLETQYF. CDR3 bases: TGTGCCAGCAGTCAAAGCTACAGGGGGCTTGAGACCCAGTACTTC.

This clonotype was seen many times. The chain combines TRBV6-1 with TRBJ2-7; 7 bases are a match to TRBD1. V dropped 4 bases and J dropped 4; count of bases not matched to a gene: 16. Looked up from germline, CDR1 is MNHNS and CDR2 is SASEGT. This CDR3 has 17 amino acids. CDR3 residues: CASSAPFSGTVLYEQYF. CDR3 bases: TGTGCCAGCAGTGCTCCTTTCTCCGGGACAGTCCTTTACGAGCAGTACTTC.

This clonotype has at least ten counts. The CDR3 protein is CASRFAGTGDIPLHF. As DNA, the CDR3 is TGTGCCAGCAGGTTTGCCGGGACCGGAGATATACCCCTCCACTTT. The chain is built from TRBV6-1 and TRBJ1-6, with D perhaps TRBD1 (5 bases). V was pared by 6 bases and J by 12 bases, with 21 bases between. This CDR3 comprises 15 residues. Germline V lookup: CDR1 MNHNS, CDR2 SASEGT.

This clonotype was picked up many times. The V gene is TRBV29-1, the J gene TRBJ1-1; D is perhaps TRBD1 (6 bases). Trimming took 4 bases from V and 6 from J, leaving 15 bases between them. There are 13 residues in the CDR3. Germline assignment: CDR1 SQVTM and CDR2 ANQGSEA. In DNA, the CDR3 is TGCAGCGTTGGGGGAGGGGGGGGTGCTGAAGCTTTCTTT. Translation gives CSVGGGGGAEAFF.